The T cell receptor beta chain under discussion was sequenced for a study of blood T cell repertoires in COVID-19. The CDR3 sequence is 17 residues long. CDR1 and CDR2 from the germline V gene are SEHNR and FQNEAQ (reference sequence). Trimming at V came to 1 base and at J to 10 bases, leaving 14 bases not matched to a gene. Libraries were prepared by immunoSEQ multiplex PCR; TCRdb keeps only in-frame clonotypes and omits some of them. The sample shows about 180,000 clones, about 90% of them seen only once. The chain links TRBV7-9 to TRBJ2-3, with 10 bases identical to TRBD2. The TCR was taken from a human donor with acute COVID-19. The donor label of this sample is uncertain. The sample taken for sequencing was PBMCs or T cells enriched from blood (not recorded which). The CDR3 DNA follows: TGTGCCAGCAGCTTAGGGGGACTAGCGCAGGGAGGGGTCGCGCAGTATTTT. It codes for CASSLGGLAQGGVAQYF.